This TCR beta chain came from a study of T cells after yellow fever vaccination. For the study at large: Preparation used SMART-Seq v4 Ultra Low Input for the low-cell-number fractions.

The CDR3 is made up of 13 amino acids. Germline V gives CDR1 MNHEY, CDR2 SMNVEV (reference sequence). The germline V and J ends were trimmed by 5 bases and 6 bases, with 14 bases remaining between them. In making TCR cDNA, 5'RACE template switching added a universal primer site and UMIs to it. A single record per CDR3 protein comes from TCRdb applying MiXCR to the 5' RACE reads. There are about 75,000 distinct CDR3 sequences in the sample; around 7.7% occur only once, and roughly 28% lies in the top ten. In regard to this clonotype: The antigen is not known. One base away lies a much larger clone, so this may be a sequencing read error.

Study-wide results and limits: One caveat is that FACS-sorted repertoires could contain abundant clonotypes contaminating from the bulk population. Primary-vaccination clones mostly resurfaced post-booster (96% CD4, around 88% CD8).

The V gene is TRBV27, the J gene TRBJ2-7, with no clear D. This material consisted of CD8+ T cells sorted from PBMCs, taken 10 days after the first yellow fever vaccination. The source of this sequence is a man younger than 35 who received the YFV17D yellow fever vaccine. The CDR3 loop is CASSIGTRVEQYF. The CDR3 nucleotides read TGTGCCAGCAGTATCGGAACACGGGTCGAGCAGTACTTC.